This is a list of T cell receptor beta chains from one sample in a study of cytomegalovirus exposure and HLA in healthy donors. Clones were read by immunoSEQ multiplex PCR, and TCRdb kept only the in-frame ones, dropping some. This table holds 89,000 or so clones, approximately 93% found once. Specimen: PBMCs. The receptors were gathered from a woman in her twenties or thirties in good health and CMV-seropositive. The CDR3 runs from the conserved cysteine through the conserved F or W. The D gene is left open where the match is weak. Not every row has a clone size; where given, it reads once, few, many or a size class.

>TRBV6-6|TRBD1|.|TRBJ1-1
TGTGCCAGCAGTTACTCGCCGGACAGGTATGCTTTCTTT
CASSYSPDRYAFF
>TRBV27|.|.|TRBJ1-2
TGTGCCAGCAGGCGTTTTGCGGGGGGAGGGGGTCAGGGCTACACCTTC
CASRRFAGGGGQGYTF
>TRBV6-5|TRBD1|.|TRBJ2-3
TGTGCCAGCCAGGGACAGGGTTTGGTGGCAGATACGCAGTATTTT
CASQGQGLVADTQYF
>TRBV6-5|TRBD1|.|TRBJ1-1
TGTGCCAGCAGTACAGGGGGCGCAGGTACTGAAGCTTTCTTT
CASSTGGAGTEAFF
>TRBV7-9|TRBD2|.|TRBJ2-1
TGTGCCAGCAGCTGGACTAGCGGGACCAATGAGCAGTTCTTC
CASSWTSGTNEQFF
>TRBV11-3|TRBD1|.|TRBJ2-3
TGTGCCAGCAGCCATGGGGGACAGGGAGTCTTTACGCAGTATTTT
CASSHGGQGVFTQYF
>TRBV7-2|.|.|TRBJ2-3
TGTGCCAGCAGCTTAGGCCCAGGGAACACAGATACGCAGTATTTT
CASSLGPGNTDTQYF
>TRBV7-9|TRBD2|.|TRBJ2-1
TGTGCCAGCAGCACTAGCGGGAGTGCCTACAATGAGCAGTTCTTC
CASSTSGSAYNEQFF
>TRBV19|TRBD1|.|TRBJ2-4
TGTGCCAGTAGTATGGACAGGGGCGACGTCATAAAAAACATTCAGTACTTC
CASSMDRGDVIKNIQYF
>TRBV5-4|.|.|TRBJ2-1
TGTGCCAGCAGCTTGGGTAACGCAGGGGTTAACAATGAGCAGTTCTTC
CASSLGNAGVNNEQFF
>TRBV9|.|.|TRBJ2-1
TGTGCCAGCAGCGTACAGGGGCAATGGGGGGAGCAGTTCTTC
CASSVQGQWGEQFF
>TRBV9|.|.|TRBJ2-7
TGTGCCAGCAGCGTCGGAGGGAGCCCCTACGAGCAGTACTTC
CASSVGGSPYEQYF
>TRBV11-2|TRBD2|.|TRBJ2-5
TGTGCCAGCCAAAGAATACCTGGAGGCGGGAGTAGGCAGACCCAGTACTTC
CASQRIPGGGSRQTQYF
>TRBV19|.|.|TRBJ2-4
TGTGCCAGTAGTAGTTCAGGGGTCGAAAACATTCAGTACTTC
CASSSSGVENIQYF
>TRBV18|.|.|TRBJ2-4
TGTGCCAGCTCACGGAGGACGGCCACAACGAAAATTCAGTACTTC
CASSRRTATTKIQYF
>TRBV6-6|.|.|TRBJ2-1
TGTGCCAGCAGTTACGGCCTCTCCAGCTCCTACAATGAGCAGTTCTTC
CASSYGLSSSYNEQFF
>TRBV11-2|.|.|TRBJ2-7
TGTGCCAGCAGCCCCCGCTACGAGCAGTACTTC
CASSPRYEQYF
>TRBV2|.|.|TRBJ1-1
TGTGCCAGCAGTGAATTGTACGGGACGGGGAGGGTGAACACTGAAGCTTTCTTT
CASSELYGTGRVNTEAFF
>TRBV6-5|TRBD2|once|TRBJ2-7
TGTGCCAGCAGTTATACTAGCGGGGCCCGTACCTACGAGCAGTACTTC
CASSYTSGARTYEQYF
>TRBV9|.|.|TRBJ1-1
TGTGCCAGCAGCGTAGGAGAGCTTGAAGCTTTCTTT
CASSVGELEAFF
>TRBV19|.|.|TRBJ2-1
TGTGCCAGTATCCCGACGGGGATCGGTCGGGACAATGAGCAGTTCTTC
CASIPTGIGRDNEQFF
>TRBV19|TRBD2|.|TRBJ2-2
TGTGCCAGTAGTACCGTGGGCGGGGGCACCGGGGAGCTGTTTTTT
CASSTVGGGTGELFF
>TRBV5-1|.|once|TRBJ2-1
TGCGCCAGCACCCTTGCGGCAGGGATGAACAATGAGCAGTTCTTC
CASTLAAGMNNEQFF
>TRBV28|.|.|TRBJ2-1
TGTGCCAGCACATCGGCAGGCGAGCGGGAGTTCTTC
CASTSAGEREFF
>TRBV18|.|.|TRBJ2-3
TGTGCCAGCTCACCACGGGTCGGTAGCCCAGATACGCAGTATTTT
CASSPRVGSPDTQYF
>TRBV2|TRBD1|.|TRBJ2-7
TGTGCCAGCCACCAGGGGGCGAGATTTGGCGAGCAGTACTTC
CASHQGARFGEQYF
>TRBV20-1|TRBD1|.|TRBJ2-7
TGCCAGGGACAGGGAGGGGGCGAGCAGTACTTC
CQGQGGGEQYF